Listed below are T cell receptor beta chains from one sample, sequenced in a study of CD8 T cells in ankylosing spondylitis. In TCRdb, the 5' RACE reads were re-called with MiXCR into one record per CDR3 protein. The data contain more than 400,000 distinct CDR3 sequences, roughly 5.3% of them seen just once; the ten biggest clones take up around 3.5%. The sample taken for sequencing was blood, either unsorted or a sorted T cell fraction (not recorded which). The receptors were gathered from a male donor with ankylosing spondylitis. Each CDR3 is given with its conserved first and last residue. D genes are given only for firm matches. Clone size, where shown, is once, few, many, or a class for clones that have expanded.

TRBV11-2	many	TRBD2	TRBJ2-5	TGTGCCAGCAGCCACCTCACGGGGCTAGCGGGGACCGAGGGGGAGACCCAGTACTTC	CASSHLTGLAGTEGETQYF
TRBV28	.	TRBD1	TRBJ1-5	TGTGCCAGCAGAGAGGCAGGGGGCTACAATCAGCCCCAGCATTTT	CASREAGGYNQPQHF
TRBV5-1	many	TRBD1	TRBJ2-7	TGCGCCAGCAGCTTAAGTGGAGGATTGGACAGGGGGCTTGAGCAGTACTTC	CASSLSGGLDRGLEQYF
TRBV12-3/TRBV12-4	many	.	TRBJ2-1	TGTGCCAACTCGGACGGCTTCTACAATGAGCAGTTCTTC	CANSDGFYNEQFF
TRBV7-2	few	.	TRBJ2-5	TGTGCCAGCAGCTTAGCGGGCGCTACGGGGGCGACCCAGTACTTC	CASSLAGATGATQYF
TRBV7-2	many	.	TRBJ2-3	TGTGCCAGCAGCTTATTTGATACGCAGTATTTT	CASSLFDTQYF
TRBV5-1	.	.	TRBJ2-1	TGCGCCAGCACCCAAACAGGGGTCCCGGGGGGCAATGAGCAGTTCTTC	CASTQTGVPGGNEQFF
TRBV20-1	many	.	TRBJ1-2	TGCAGTGCCCAGGACTTAAACTATGGCTACACCTTC	CSAQDLNYGYTF
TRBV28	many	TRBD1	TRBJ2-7	TGTGCCAGCAGTTTGCCGCACTTCTCCGGGACAGACTACGAGCAGTACTTC	CASSLPHFSGTDYEQYF
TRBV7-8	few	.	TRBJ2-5	TGTGCCAGCAGCCCGAGGGTAGGAGAGACCCAGTACTTC	CASSPRVGETQYF
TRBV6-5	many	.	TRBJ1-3	TGTGCCAGCAGTTACTCGGGGACGGGAGGAAACACCATATATTTT	CASSYSGTGGNTIYF
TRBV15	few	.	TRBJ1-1	TGTGCCACCAGCAGAGATCTTAATGGAGATTCTTTCTTT	CATSRDLNGDSFF
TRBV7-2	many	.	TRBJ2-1	TGTGCCAGCAGCGTCGCCTACAATGAGCAGTTCTTC	CASSVAYNEQFF
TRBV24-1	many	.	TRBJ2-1	TGTGCCACCAGTGACCCTCGGCAGGGAAGAGGGAGTGAGCAGTTCTTC	CATSDPRQGRGSEQFF
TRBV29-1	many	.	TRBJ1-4	TGCAGCGTCCACCTAACAGGGTTGGGCGAAAAACTGTTTTTT	CSVHLTGLGEKLFF
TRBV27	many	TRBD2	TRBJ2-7	TGTGCCAGCAGTTTAAACGCGGGAGGGCCAAACGAGCAGTACTTC	CASSLNAGGPNEQYF
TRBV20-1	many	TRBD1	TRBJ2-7	TGCAGTGCTAGGTCGGGACAGGGCCTCTCCTACGAGCAGTACTTC	CSARSGQGLSYEQYF